This T cell receptor (beta chain) appears in the sequencing data of a study of blood T cell repertoires in COVID-19. Study-wide background: Sites in the United States, Italy and Spain provided acute and convalescent COVID-19 samples. Sources were T cells, B-cell-depleted T cells, or PBMCs; the material itself was cDNA or gDNA.

Followed longitudinally, the Seattle patients had been enrolled during active infection. Clones were sequenced by immunoSEQ multiplex PCR, and TCRdb holds only the in-frame ones, with some missing. The table lists around 480,000 clones, 88% of them singletons. The CDR3 sequence is 13 residues long. V was pared by 6 bases and J by 4 bases, with 12 bases between. Germline values: CDR1 SGHAT, CDR2 FQNNGV. Sequencing was carried out using peripheral blood. This sequence originates from a woman between 50 and 59 years old with COVID-19, enrolled during active disease. The rearrangement uses TRBV11-2 and TRBJ1-2; D gene unclear. The CDR3: CASRSDGGYGYTF. CDR3 in DNA: TGTGCCAGCAGATCTGACGGAGGCTATGGCTACACCTTC.